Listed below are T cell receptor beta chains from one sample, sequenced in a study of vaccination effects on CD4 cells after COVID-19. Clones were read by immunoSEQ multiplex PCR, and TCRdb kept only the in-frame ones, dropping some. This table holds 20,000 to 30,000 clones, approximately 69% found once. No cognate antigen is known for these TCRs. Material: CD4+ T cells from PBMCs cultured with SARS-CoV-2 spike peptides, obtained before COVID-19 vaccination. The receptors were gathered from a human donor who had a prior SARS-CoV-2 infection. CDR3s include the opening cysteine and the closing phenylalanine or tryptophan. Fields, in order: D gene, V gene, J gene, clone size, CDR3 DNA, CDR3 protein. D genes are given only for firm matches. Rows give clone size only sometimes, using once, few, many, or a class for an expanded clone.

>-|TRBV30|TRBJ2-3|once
TGTGCCTGGACCGCCGCAGGGAGAAGCACAGATACGCAGTATTTT
CAWTAAGRSTDTQYF
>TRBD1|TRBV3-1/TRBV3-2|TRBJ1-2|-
TGTGCCAGCAGCCCCCACCCCGGGACAGGGGGGGTCACCTTC
CASSPHPGTGGVTF
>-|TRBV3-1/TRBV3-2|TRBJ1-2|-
TGTGCCAGCAGCCAAGATCCTTCAGGGAGGAAAGACTATGGCTACACCTTC
CASSQDPSGRKDYGYTF
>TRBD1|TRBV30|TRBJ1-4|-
TGTGCCTGGAGGATGACAGGGGGGAATGAAAAACTGTTTTTT
CAWRMTGGNEKLFF
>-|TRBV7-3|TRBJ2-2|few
TGTGCCAGCAGCTTTAGGGCGAACACCGGGGAGCTGTTTTTT
CASSFRANTGELFF
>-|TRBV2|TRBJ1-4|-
TGTGCCAGCAGTCGACGGGTTGCAACTAATGAAAAACTGTTTTTT
CASSRRVATNEKLFF
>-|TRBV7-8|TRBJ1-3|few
TGTGCCAGCAGCTTAGGTGTTGGGTTTGGAAACACCATATATTTT
CASSLGVGFGNTIYF
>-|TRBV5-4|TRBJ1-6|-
TGTGCCAGCAGCTTGTGGGGGTATAATTCACCCCTCCACTTT
CASSLWGYNSPLHF
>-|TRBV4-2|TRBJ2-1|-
TGTGCCAGCAGCCAAGGACGAGAAACTCACAATGAGCAGTTCTTC
CASSQGRETHNEQFF
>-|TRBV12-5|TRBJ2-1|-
TGTGCTAGTGTGTCTCCCCCCAGCCTCTACAATGAGCAGTTCTTC
CASVSPPSLYNEQFF
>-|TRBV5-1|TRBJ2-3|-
TGCGCCAGCAGGGCGGAGCGGGCCTCAGATACGCAGTATTTT
CASRAERASDTQYF
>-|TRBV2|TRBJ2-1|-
TGTGCCAGCAGTGAAGTCAGGGGCGGGGGCCGGGTTGAGCAGTTCTTC
CASSEVRGGGRVEQFF
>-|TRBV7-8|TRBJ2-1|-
TGTGCCAGCAATAACAGGGGGGGCAGGGGGTTTGACAATGAGCAGTTCTTC
CASNNRGGRGFDNEQFF
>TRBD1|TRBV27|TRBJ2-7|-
TGTGCCAGCGGGCCACTAGACAGGGCCTACGAGCAGTACTTC
CASGPLDRAYEQYF
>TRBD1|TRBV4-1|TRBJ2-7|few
TGCGCCAGCAGCCCCTCTGGGGACAGGGACAACGAGCAGTACTTC
CASSPSGDRDNEQYF
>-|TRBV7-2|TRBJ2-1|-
TGTGCCAGCAGCTTATATACTAGTGCGTCCAATGAGCAGTTCTTC
CASSLYTSASNEQFF
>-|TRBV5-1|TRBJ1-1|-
TGCGCCAGCAGGTGGCAGGGGTACGGCACTGAAGCTTTCTTT
CASRWQGYGTEAFF
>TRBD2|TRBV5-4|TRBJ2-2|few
TGTGCCAGCAGCCAGAGCGGGACTAGCGCCGGGGAGCTGTTTTTT
CASSQSGTSAGELFF
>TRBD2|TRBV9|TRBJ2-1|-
TGTGCCAGCAGCGCCGGGACTAGCGGGACGAATGAGCAGTTCTTC
CASSAGTSGTNEQFF
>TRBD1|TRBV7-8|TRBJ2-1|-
TGTGCCAGCAGCTTAACAACAGGGGGCAATGAGCAGTTCTTC
CASSLTTGGNEQFF
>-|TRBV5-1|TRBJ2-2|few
TGCGCCAGCAGCTTGACAGCGAACACCGGGGAGCTGTTTTTT
CASSLTANTGELFF
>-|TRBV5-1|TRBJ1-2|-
TGCGCCAGCAGCTTGGTGGCAGGGAGTGACTATGGCTACACCTTC
CASSLVAGSDYGYTF
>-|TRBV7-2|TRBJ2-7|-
TGTGCCAGCAGCTTTTCTACAGGTGGGGTTTGGGAGCAGTACTTC
CASSFSTGGVWEQYF
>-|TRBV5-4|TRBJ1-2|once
TGTGCCAGCAGCCGGCCTGGCATGATAAACTATGGCTACACCTTC
CASSRPGMINYGYTF
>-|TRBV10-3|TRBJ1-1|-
TGTGCCATCAGTGAGCCTGAGGGTTGGGGGAACACTGAAGCTTTCTTT
CAISEPEGWGNTEAFF
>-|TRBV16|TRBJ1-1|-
TGTGCCAGCAGCCCCCAAAGGGTAGTGGGGAGCTCCACTGAAGCTTTCTTT
CASSPQRVVGSSTEAFF
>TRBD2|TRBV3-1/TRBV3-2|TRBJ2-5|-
TGTGCCAGCAGCCAGGAACCGGGACTAGGGGTCGGAGAGACCCAGTACTTC
CASSQEPGLGVGETQYF
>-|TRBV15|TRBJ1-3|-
TGTGCCACCAGCAGAGATATCGGCCCCGTGGTATCTGGAAACACCATATATTTT
CATSRDIGPVVSGNTIYF
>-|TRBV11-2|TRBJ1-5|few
TGTGCCAGCAGCTTAGACGGGACGGATCAGCCCCAGCATTTT
CASSLDGTDQPQHF
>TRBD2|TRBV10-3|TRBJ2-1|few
TGTGCCATCAGTGAGTCGATACTAGCGGGGGTGGAGCAGTTCTTC
CAISESILAGVEQFF
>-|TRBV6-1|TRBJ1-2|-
TGTGCCAGCAGTGAATCCACGGCTAGACGGGGCTACACCTTC
CASSESTARRGYTF
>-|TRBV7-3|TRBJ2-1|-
TGTGCCAGCAGCTATGGGGCGGGGGCATACAATGAGCAGTTCTTC
CASSYGAGAYNEQFF
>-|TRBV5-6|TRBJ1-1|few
TGTGCCAGCAGCCCCGGCGCAGGGAGGAACACTGAAGCTTTCTTT
CASSPGAGRNTEAFF
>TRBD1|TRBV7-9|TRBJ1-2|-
TGTGCCAGCAGCTTATTTCGACAGGGTAGGATCTATGGCTACACCTTC
CASSLFRQGRIYGYTF
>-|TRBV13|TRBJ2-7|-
TGTGCCAGCAGCTCGGGACATAGATTCTACGAGCAGTACTTC
CASSSGHRFYEQYF
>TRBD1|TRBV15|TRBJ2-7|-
TGTGCCACCGCCTGGACAGGGGGTTACGAGCAGTACTTC
CATAWTGGYEQYF
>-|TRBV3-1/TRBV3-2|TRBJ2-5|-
TGTGCCAGCAGCCAAGATCTTGGGACCCAGTACTTC
CASSQDLGTQYF
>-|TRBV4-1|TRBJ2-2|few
TGCGCCAGCAGCCGAACTCGACCGAACACCGGGGAGCTGTTTTTT
CASSRTRPNTGELFF
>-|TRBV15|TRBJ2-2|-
TGTGCCACCAGCAGAGGGAGGGGGGGCACCGGGGAGCTGTTTTTT
CATSRGRGGTGELFF
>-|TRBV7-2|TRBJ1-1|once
TGTGCCAGCAGCCAAAATAGGGGCACTGAAGCTTTCTTT
CASSQNRGTEAFF
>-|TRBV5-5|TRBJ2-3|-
TGTGCCAGCAGCTTGCGGGTTTTGGGTGGAGATACGCAGTATTTT
CASSLRVLGGDTQYF
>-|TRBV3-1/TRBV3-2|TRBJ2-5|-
TGTGCCAGCAGCTCTAGGCCAGGGGAACCCCTTTGGGAGACCCAGTACTTC
CASSSRPGEPLWETQYF
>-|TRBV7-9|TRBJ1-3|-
TGTGCCTGCGAGGGTAGGGAAACTGGAAACACCATATATTTT
CACEGRETGNTIYF
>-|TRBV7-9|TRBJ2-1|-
TGTGCCAGCAGCTTACTGGGGGACTCCTTCTCCTACAATGAGCAGTTCTTC
CASSLLGDSFSYNEQFF
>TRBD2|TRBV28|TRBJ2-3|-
TGTGCCAGCAGGGAAGCACTAGCGGGGCTCGGCACAGATACGCAGTATTTT
CASREALAGLGTDTQYF
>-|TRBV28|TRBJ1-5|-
TGTGCCAGCAGTTTAATGGACAGTCCTAATCAGCCCCAGCATTTT
CASSLMDSPNQPQHF
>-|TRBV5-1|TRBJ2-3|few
TGCGCCAGCAGCTTGAGCGGTTACACAGATACGCAGTATTTT
CASSLSGYTDTQYF
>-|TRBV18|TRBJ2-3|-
TGTGCCAGCTCACCATCCGTTTTCGGGAGAGGGAGAGATACGCAGTATTTT
CASSPSVFGRGRDTQYF
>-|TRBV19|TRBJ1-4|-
TGTGCCAGTCGGCAAGCAACTAATGAAAAACTGTTTTTT
CASRQATNEKLFF
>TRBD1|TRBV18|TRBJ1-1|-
TGTGCCAGCTCATCGGCGACAGGGTACGCTGAAGCTTTCTTT
CASSSATGYAEAFF
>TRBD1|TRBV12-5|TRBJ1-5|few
TGTGCTAGTGGTTCCGACAGGGGCCCTCAGCCCCAGCATTTT
CASGSDRGPQPQHF
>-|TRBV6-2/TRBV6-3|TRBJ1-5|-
TGTGCCAGCAGTTACGTCCAGCGCAATCAGCCCCAGCATTTT
CASSYVQRNQPQHF
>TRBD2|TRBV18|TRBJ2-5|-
TGTGCCAGCTCCCCCGGGACTAGCGGTGAAGAGACCCAGTACTTC
CASSPGTSGEETQYF
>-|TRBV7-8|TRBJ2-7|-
TGTGCCAGCAGCTCAGGACCAAAAGGGTCCTACGAGCAGTACTTC
CASSSGPKGSYEQYF
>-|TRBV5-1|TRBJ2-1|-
TGCGCCAGCAGCTTTGGCCCCAATGAGCAGTTCTTC
CASSFGPNEQFF
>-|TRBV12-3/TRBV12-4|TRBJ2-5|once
TGTGCCAGCAGCTCCAGAGAGACCCAGTACTTC
CASSSRETQYF
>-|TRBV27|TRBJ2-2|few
TGTGCCAGCAGTGGAACAGGGAGGGCAATCACCGGGGAGCTGTTTTTT
CASSGTGRAITGELFF
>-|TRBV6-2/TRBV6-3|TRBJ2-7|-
TGTGCCAGCAGTACATCCTACGAGCAGTACTTC
CASSTSYEQYF
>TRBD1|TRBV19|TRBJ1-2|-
TGTGCCAGTAGTATATCCGCAGGGGGCTATGGCTACACCTTC
CASSISAGGYGYTF